Below are 14 T cell receptor beta chains sequenced from a single sample in a study of control samples from healthy donors and cancer patients. Generated by immunoSEQ multiplex PCR, the TCRdb table keeps only in-frame clones and is missing some. Of some 100,000 clones in the sample, over 90% were seen once. The sequenced sample was blood. The source of these receptors is a man aged 18-30 years in good health.

V gene TRBV7-8 combines with J gene TRBJ1-3; D is uncertain. With 4 bases removed from V and 0 bases from J, the gap between germline ends came to 10 bases. Germline V gives CDR1 SGHVS, CDR2 FQNEAQ. The CDR3 extends over 15 amino acids. In nucleotides, the CDR3 is TGTGCCAGCAGCTCTAAGACAAACTCTGGAAACACCATATATTTT. It codes for CASSSKTNSGNTIYF.

The genes are TRBV14 and TRBJ1-2; 7 bases map to TRBD1. Germline CDR1 is SGHDN and CDR2 is FVKESK. Losses at the gene ends were 1 base for V and 6 bases for J; bases not matched to a gene: 5. The CDR3 contains 14 residues. The CDR3 region has the DNA TGTGCCAGCAGCCAAGCCAGGGGGGGCGATGGCTACACCTTC. It translates to CASSQARGGDGYTF.

The chain links TRBV7-2 to TRBJ1-1; D is perhaps TRBD1 (6 bases). The CDR3 covers 15 residues. V was trimmed by 2 bases and J by 2 bases, leaving 12 bases between them. The V gene's germline CDR1 is SGHTA and CDR2 FQGNSA. The CDR3 sequence: CASSLLGGVNTEAFF. The CDR3 DNA reads as TGTGCCAGCAGCTTACTCGGGGGCGTTAACACTGAAGCTTTCTTT.

CDR3 sequence reads: CASSEGNARVWPQHF. In DNA form, the CDR3 reads TGTGCCAGCAGTGAAGGAAATGCGCGGGTTTGGCCCCAGCATTTT. This chain joins TRBV6-1 and TRBJ1-5; the D is unclear. The CDR3 runs 15 residues. Per germline, CDR1 MNHNS and CDR2 SASEGT. Trimming cost V 1 base and J 9 bases, with 16 bases left between them.

The J gene is TRBJ1-2, the V gene TRBV6-5, with no clear D. V shed 8 bases and J shed 8 bases, with 12 bases lying between them. CDR1 is MNHEY and CDR2 is SVGAGI in the germline V gene. The length of the CDR3 is 11 residues. The CDR3 nucleotides read TGTGCCAGCTACGACTCAAGGGGCTACACCTTC. Translated: CASYDSRGYTF.

This chain uses TRBV11-2 with TRBJ1-1; D gene unclear. V was shortened by 6 bases and J by 1 base, with 9 bases between the two germline ends. The CDR3 extends over 13 amino acids. Germline loops: CDR1 SGHAT, CDR2 FQNNGV. The CDR3 reads CASRGGRNTEAFF. Here the CDR3 DNA reads TGTGCCAGCAGGGGAGGGAGGAACACTGAAGCTTTCTTT.

The V gene is TRBV9, the J gene TRBJ1-2; D call uncertain. The V gene lost 3 bases and the J gene lost 7 bases, with 10 bases spanning the gap. The CDR3 is 12 residues long. Germline loops: CDR1 SGDLS, CDR2 YYNGEE. The CDR3 loop is CASSGGFGGYTF. Here the CDR3 DNA reads TGTGCCAGCAGCGGGGGTTTTGGTGGCTACACCTTC.

This rearrangement joins TRBV5-6 to TRBJ2-5; D is uncertain. From germline, CDR1 is SGHDT and CDR2 YYEEEE. The CDR3 has 16 residues. Trimming removed 4 bases at V and 4 bases at J, with 20 bases between. The CDR3 region has the DNA TGTGCCAGCAGCCGCGTGGGTCCTCCTATCCGAGAGACCCAGTACTTC. Protein: CASSRVGPPIRETQYF.

The chain couples TRBV19 to TRBJ1-1; a weak D match, TRBD1 (5 bases). Germline V gene lookup returns CDR1 LNHDA and CDR2 SQIVND (reference sequence). V lost 4 bases to trimming and J lost 5 bases, with 14 bases between them. This CDR3 comprises 14 residues. CDR3 in DNA: TGTGCCAGTAGTACAGGGAGGGGCAAGACTGAAGCTTTCTTT. It encodes CASSTGRGKTEAFF.

The gene calls are TRBV6-5 and TRBJ2-1, with 11 bases that match TRBD2. CDR1 MNHEY and CDR2 SVGAGI come from the germline V gene. There are 16 residues in the CDR3. V was clipped by 4 bases and J by 6 bases; unmatched bases: 8. CDR3 sequence (DNA): TGTGCCAGCAGTTCGACGACTAGCGGGGAATCCAATGAGCAGTTCTTC. Translated: CASSSTTSGESNEQFF.

The chain uses TRBV6-5 and TRBJ2-1, with D possibly TRBD1 on 5 matching bases. Germline CDR1 is MNHEY and CDR2 is SVGAGI. V was shortened by 7 bases and J by 5 bases, with 18 bases between the two germline ends. CDR3 length: 15 residues. The CDR3 sequence is CASILRTAGNNEQFF. The CDR3 DNA follows: TGTGCCAGCATTCTTCGTACTGCAGGGAACAATGAGCAGTTCTTC.

This clone appeared once. The CDR3 region has the DNA TGTGCCAGCAGCGTATGGGAGAACACTGAAGCTTTCTTT. It yields the protein CASSVWENTEAFF. V gene TRBV9 combines with J gene TRBJ1-1; D gene ambiguous. CDR3 length equals 13 residues. Germline V gene lookup returns CDR1 SGDLS and CDR2 YYNGEE. The V end was cut by 1 base, the J end by 1 base, with 5 bases between. Full variable domain (outside the CDR3, taken from reference TRBV9 and TRBJ1-1): DSGVTQTPKHLITATGQRVTLRCSPRSGDLSVYWYQQSLDQGLQFLIQYYNGEERAKGNILERFSAQQFPDLHSELNLSSLELGDSALYFCASSVWENTEAFFGQGTRLTVV.

The rearrangement links TRBV5-1 to TRBJ2-4, with D uncertain. V lost 4 bases and J lost 8, with 22 bases in between. The CDR3 sequence is 16 residues long. Germline V gives CDR1 SGHRS, CDR2 YFSETQ. This CDR3 is CASSAEGGRSKDIQYF. The DNA of the CDR3 is TGCGCCAGCAGCGCAGAAGGCGGCAGGAGTAAGGACATTCAGTACTTC.

The chain couples TRBV4-3 to TRBJ1-1, with 7 bases that match TRBD1. V shed 0 bases, J shed 1 base, and the junction held 2 bases outside the gene matches. The germline V gene has CDR1 LGHNA and CDR2 YSLEER. The CDR3 is 15 amino acids. CDR3 nucleotides: TGCGCCAGCAGCCAAGACAGGGGGTGGAACACTGAAGCTTTCTTT. It is translated as CASSQDRGWNTEAFF.